This T cell receptor (beta chain) was obtained from a study of beta chain features in type 1 diabetes. CDR3 length: 13 amino acids. Germline CDR1 SGHTA, CDR2 FQGNSA. V was cut by 5 bases and J by 6 bases, with 11 bases left in between. The table lists this clone with a few counts. Its antigen is still unknown. Study results and caveats: Shorter TCRB CDR3s, moderately but significantly so, were found in Type 1 diabetes patients in all four CD4+ subsets. There were fewer insertions and more deletions at the VDJ junctions of type 1 diabetes patients.

Investigators reverse transcribed all isolated RNA, so they sequenced expressed TCRB transcripts. Libraries were prepared by immunoSEQ multiplex PCR; TCRdb keeps only in-frame clonotypes and omits some of them. The sample includes around 340,000 clones, roughly 9% of them seen just once. Sequenced input: central memory CD4+ T cells from blood. This chain uses TRBV7-2 with TRBJ2-4; tentatively, D is TRBD1 (6 bases). The source is a man aged 25-40 years with type 1 diabetes. The CDR3 is CASSLEGGNIQYF. In nucleotides, the CDR3 is TGTGCCAGCAGCCTCGAAGGGGGAAACATTCAGTACTTC.